This TCR beta chain stems from a study of T cells after yellow fever vaccination (dated by TCRdb to the late 2010s). Background for the entire study: Libraries from fractions with low cell numbers were prepared with the SMART-Seq v4 Ultra Low Input RNA kit. Bulk TCR alpha and beta repertoires were sequenced longitudinally to track T-cell clones before and after primary and booster YFV17D yellow fever vaccination. The cohort comprised two healthy male donors, one aged 18 to 30 and one aged 30 to 40 years. Blood was collected at multiple timepoints before and after primary and secondary immunization, and bulk PBMC replicates and cell subsets were isolated.

Synthesis of TCR cDNA relied on 5'RACE template switching, a step that introduced a universal primer site along with unique molecular identifiers. Priming for cDNA synthesis came from both the TCR alpha and TCR beta constant segments. Two PCR steps were used to amplify libraries, with sample barcodes and sequencing adapters being added in the second step. Libraries were sequenced on Illumina HiSeq 2500 (2x100 bp) or NovaSeq (2x150 bp). The source study handled its data this way. Reads were demultiplexed and collapsed into UMI consensus sequences with MIGEC, and V(D)J alignment was performed with MiXCR. Clonotypes responding to the vaccine were identified with edgeR on replicate PBMC samples, with the criteria of FDR below 0.01 and a log2 fold change above 5 up to day 15. Bulk clonotypes were assigned CD4 or CD8 identity according to which sequenced CD4 or CD8 repertoire held them at higher abundance. TCRdb reprocessed the public reads (quality trimming at Q25 with fastp, clone calling with MiXCR) and kept in-frame beta chains. Each entry merges the rows of one CDR3 protein and shows their most common DNA and genes. TCRdb, rather than the study authors, made the V and J calls. The sample has roughly 300,000 distinct CDR3 sequences on record, roughly 7% of them singletons. About a sixth of the sample is held by the ten biggest clonotypes.

The treatment or condition label of this sample denotes: live attenuated yellow fever vaccine strain. At every blood-draw timepoint, two biological replicates of bulk PBMCs were collected. PBMCs were isolated from peripheral blood using a standard Ficoll-Paque protocol. RNA was extracted with TriZol from bulk PBMCs, CD4 and CD8 fractions, and dextramer-positive and dextramer-negative fractions. On this clonotype: No cognate antigen has been identified for it. Base qualities are not recorded, but no much larger clone differs from it by a single base.

What the authors observed across the whole study: After the booster, most of the clones that had expanded following primary vaccination were detected again (just under 97% of CD4 and roughly 88% of CD8), which suggests that memory was broadly maintained. A small fraction of clonotypes appeared in both the CD4 and CD8 compartments, likely as a result of convergent recombination. Compared with the primary T-cell response, the secondary T-cell response was faster but weaker, reaching its peak on day 5 rather than on day 15. Computational filtering was needed because FACS-sorted repertoires could contain abundant contaminating clonotypes from the bulk population. Because the study included only a couple of donors, the extent to which the findings can be generalized is limited.

V is reduced by 0 bases and J by 0 bases, leaving a spacing of 9 bases between them. From its cysteine to its phenylalanine, the CDR3 spans 15 amino acids. Only the CDR3 DNA is retained, 45 bases long and in frame from the first base. CDR1 and CDR2 are read off the germline V gene as SGHRS and YFSETQ. The chain uses TRBV5-1 and TRBJ1-2; no confident D gene assignment can be made. This clonotype originated in a man between 18 and 35 years old who received the YFV17D yellow fever vaccine. The sample in question was PBMCs, obtained about 49 days after the first yellow fever vaccination. The CDR3 reads CASSLEGQTNYGYTF. In nucleotides, the sequence is TGCGCCAGCAGCTTGGAAGGCCAAACTAACTATGGCTACACCTTC.